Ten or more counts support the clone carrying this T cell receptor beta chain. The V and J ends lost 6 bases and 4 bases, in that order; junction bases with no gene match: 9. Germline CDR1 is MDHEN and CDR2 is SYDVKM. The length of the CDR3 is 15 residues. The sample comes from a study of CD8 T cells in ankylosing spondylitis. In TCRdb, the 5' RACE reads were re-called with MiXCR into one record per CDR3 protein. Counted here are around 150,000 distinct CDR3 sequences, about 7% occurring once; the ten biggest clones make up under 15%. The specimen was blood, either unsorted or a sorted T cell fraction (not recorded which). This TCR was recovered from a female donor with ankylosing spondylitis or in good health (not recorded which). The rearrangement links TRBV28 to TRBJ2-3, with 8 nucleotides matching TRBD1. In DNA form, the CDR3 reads TGTGCCAGCAGCACCGGACAGGGCGGTGCAGATACGCAGTATTTT. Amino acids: CASSTGQGGADTQYF.